This entry lists 10 T cell receptor beta chains sequenced from one sample in a study of siplizumab effects on memory and regulatory T cells. Sequenced by immunoSEQ multiplex PCR; TCRdb stores in-frame clones only, minus some. The sample has over 65,000 clones, 85% to 95% seen once. The sequenced sample consisted of CD8+ T cells sorted from blood. These receptors all stem from a human donor in good health.

The J gene is TRBJ2-7, the V gene TRBV19; 7 bases fit TRBD2. V was pared by 3 bases and J by 3 bases, with 23 bases of the junction left unmatched. The CDR3 loop spans 20 amino acids. Germline CDR1 reads LNHDA; CDR2 reads SQIVND (reference sequence). CDR3 sequence: CASSIVIRHGTGGGLYEQYF. The CDR3 nucleotides are TGTGCCAGTAGTATCGTAATACGACATGGAACGGGAGGAGGGCTCTACGAGCAGTACTTC.

V usage is TRBV19 and J usage is TRBJ2-1; TRBD2 aligns across 12 bases. The CDR3 length is 15 residues. Germline V gives CDR1 LNHDA, CDR2 SQIVND (reference sequence). The J segment lost 3 bases and the V segment lost 8 bases, leaving 5 bases of the junction unmatched. The CDR3 nucleotides read TGTGCCAGTTCGAGACTAGCGGGAGACTACAATGAGCAGTTCTTC. This gives the protein CASSRLAGDYNEQFF.

The chain employs TRBV9 and TRBJ2-1; TRBD2 matches at 10 bases. Germline CDR1 is SGDLS and CDR2 is YYNGEE. V dropped 3 bases and J dropped 8; count of bases not matched to a gene: 5. There are 14 residues in the CDR3. CDR3 bases: TGTGCCAGCAGCGCTAGCGGGAGTCTCGATGAGCAGTTCTTC. It encodes CASSASGSLDEQFF.

The V gene is TRBV27, the J gene TRBJ1-5; perhaps TRBD1 as D (6 bases). V lost 5 bases, J lost 4 bases, and 6 bases lay in between. CDR1 is MNHEY and CDR2 is SMNVEV in the germline V gene (reference sequence). The CDR3 spans 12 residues. CDR3 in DNA: TGTGCCAGCAGTACAGGGAATCAGCCCCAGCATTTT. Protein product: CASSTGNQPQHF.

The rearrangement joins TRBV9 to TRBJ2-3, with D uncertain. Germline values: CDR1 SGDLS, CDR2 YYNGEE. Trimming removed 4 bases at V and 2 bases at J, with 17 bases between. This CDR3 comprises 16 residues. The CDR3 bases are TGTGCCAGCAGCCCCCTTGGCCTCGGGTCCACAGATACGCAGTATTTT. This gives the protein CASSPLGLGSTDTQYF.

The chain has TRBV28 and TRBJ2-5; D remains unclear. The germline V and J ends were trimmed by 3 bases and 2 bases, with 1 base remaining between them. Germline V gene sequence: CDR1 MDHEN, CDR2 SYDVKM. The length of the CDR3 is 11 residues. CDR3 residues: CASSFQETQYF. The CDR3 nucleotides are TGTGCCAGCAGTTTTCAAGAGACCCAGTACTTC.

The genes are TRBV2 and TRBJ2-7; 11 bases agree with TRBD2. The germline gives CDR1 SNHLY, CDR2 FYNNEI. CDR3 size: 18 residues. Trimming took 0 bases from V and 4 from J; bases not matched to a gene: 11. The CDR3 DNA reads as TGTGCCAGCAGTGAAGCTTTGTGGAAGGCTAGCGGGGGGTACGAGCAGTACTTC. This encodes CASSEALWKASGGYEQYF.

This clone showed up just a few times. This CDR3 is also generated by other DNA sequences in the sample. The V gene is TRBV7-9, the J gene TRBJ1-4; D perhaps matches TRBD1 (5 bases). The germline CDR1 and CDR2 sequences are SEHNR and FQNEAQ (reference sequence). Between the trimmed V and J ends, which lost 6 bases and 8 bases, there was a span of 22 bases. CDR3 length equals 16 residues. CDR3 sequence: CASRIGTAVLGEKLFF. The CDR3 coding sequence is TGTGCCAGCAGAATAGGGACCGCCGTCTTAGGGGAAAAACTGTTTTTT.

V and J are TRBV7-3 and TRBJ2-1; the D gene could be TRBD1 or TRBD2 (5 bases each). Germline CDR1 and CDR2: SGHTA and FQGTGA. The CDR3 spans 16 residues. V was cut by 2 bases and J by 6 bases, with 17 bases left in between. The CDR3 protein is CASSLWGRGASNEQFF. The CDR3 coding sequence is TGTGCCAGCAGCTTATGGGGACGAGGGGCGTCCAATGAGCAGTTCTTC.

The chain links TRBV2 to TRBJ1-5, with D unresolved. The germline CDR1 and CDR2 sequences are SNHLY and FYNNEI. Trimming left V 2 bases short and J 0 bases short, with 8 bases between. The CDR3 sequence is 15 residues long. CDR3 DNA sequence: TGTGCCAGCAGTGAACCGACACATAGCAATCAGCCCCAGCATTTT. Translation: CASSEPTHSNQPQHF.